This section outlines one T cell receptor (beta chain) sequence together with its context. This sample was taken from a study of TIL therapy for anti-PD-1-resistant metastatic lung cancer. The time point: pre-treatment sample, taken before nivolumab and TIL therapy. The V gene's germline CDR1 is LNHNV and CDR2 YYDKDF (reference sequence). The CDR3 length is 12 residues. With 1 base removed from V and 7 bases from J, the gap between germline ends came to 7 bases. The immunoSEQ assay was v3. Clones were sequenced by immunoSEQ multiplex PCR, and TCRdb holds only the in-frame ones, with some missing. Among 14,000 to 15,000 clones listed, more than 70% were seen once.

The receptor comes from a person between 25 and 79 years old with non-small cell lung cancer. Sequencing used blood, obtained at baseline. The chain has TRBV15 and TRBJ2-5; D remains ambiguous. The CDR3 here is CATSRADRTQYF. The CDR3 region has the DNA TGTGCCACCAGCAGAGCGGATAGGACCCAGTACTTC.